This T cell receptor beta chain was recorded in a study of T cell responses to AZD1222 COVID-19 vaccine. Regarding the study as a whole: Epitopes outside B.1.351 and B.1.1.7 mutated regions reportedly drew nearly half of spike TCRs. Mostly white British, mostly female donors; authors suggested clonal diversity may be underestimated. Two doses of AZD1222 preceded a rise in Spike-specific TCR breadth and depth. Repertoire sampling was restricted to post-peak T cell response timepoints.

Sequencing used immunoSEQ multiplex PCR; TCRdb keeps in-frame clones, though not all of them. The sample has fewer than 85,000 clones, roughly nine tenths seen once. V was trimmed by 9 bases and J by 3 bases, leaving 18 bases between them. This CDR3 has 14 residues. The germline V gene encodes CDR1 MRHNA and CDR2 SNTAGT. The count of this clone is one. As yet, its antigen is unknown. The sequenced sample was peripheral blood, obtained 28 days after the second AZD1222 dose. The V and J genes are TRBV6-4 and TRBJ2-7; tentatively, D is TRBD1 or TRBD2 (5 bases each). The sequence came from an adult who received the AZD1222 COVID-19 vaccine. The CDR3 DNA follows: TGTGCCAGGTGGGGGTTAGACAGAGACTACGAGCAGTACTTC. Amino acid sequence: CARWGLDRDYEQYF.